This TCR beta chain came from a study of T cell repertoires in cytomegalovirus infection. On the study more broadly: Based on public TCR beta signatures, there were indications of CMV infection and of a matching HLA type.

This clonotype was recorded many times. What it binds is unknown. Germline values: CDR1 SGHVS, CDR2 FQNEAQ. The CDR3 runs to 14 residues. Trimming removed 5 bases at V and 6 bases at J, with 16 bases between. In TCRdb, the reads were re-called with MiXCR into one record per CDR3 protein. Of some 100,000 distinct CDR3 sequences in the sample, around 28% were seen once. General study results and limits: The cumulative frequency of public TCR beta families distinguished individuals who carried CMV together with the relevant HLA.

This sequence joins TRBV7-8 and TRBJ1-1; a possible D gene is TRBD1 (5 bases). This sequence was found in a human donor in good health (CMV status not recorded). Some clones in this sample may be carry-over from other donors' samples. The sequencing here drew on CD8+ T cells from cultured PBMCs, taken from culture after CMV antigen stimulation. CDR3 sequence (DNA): TGTGCCAGCAGCAATGGGTGGACATCTTCTGAAGCTTTCTTT. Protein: CASSNGWTSSEAFF. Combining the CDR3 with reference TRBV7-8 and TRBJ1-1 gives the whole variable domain GAGVSQSPRYKVAKRGQDVALRCDPISGHVSLFWYQQALGQGPEFLTYFQNEAQLDKSGLPSDRFFAERPEGSVSTLKIQRTQQEDSAVYLCASSNGWTSSEAFFGQGTRLTVV.